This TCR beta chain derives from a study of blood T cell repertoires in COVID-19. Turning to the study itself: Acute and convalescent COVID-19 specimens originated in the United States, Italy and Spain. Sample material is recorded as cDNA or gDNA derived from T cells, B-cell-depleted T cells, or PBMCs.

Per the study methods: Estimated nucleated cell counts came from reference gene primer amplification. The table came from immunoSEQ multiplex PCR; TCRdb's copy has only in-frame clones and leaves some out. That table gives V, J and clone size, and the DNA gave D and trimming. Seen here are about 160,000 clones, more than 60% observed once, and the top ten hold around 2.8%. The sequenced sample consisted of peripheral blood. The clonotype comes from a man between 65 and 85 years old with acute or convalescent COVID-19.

The CDR3 nucleotides read TGCGCCAGCAGCTTGGAGGCAGGATCGGCGTACGAGCAGTACTTC. This gives the protein CASSLEAGSAYEQYF. The rearrangement uses TRBV5-1 and TRBJ2-7; D is unresolved. With 0 bases removed from V and 4 bases from J, the gap between germline ends came to 14 bases. Germline CDR1 SGHRS, CDR2 YFSETQ. The CDR3 consists of 15 residues.